The sequence of this T cell receptor beta chain was determined in a study of metastatic and nonmetastatic thyroid tumors (dated by TCRdb to 2020 to 2021). Concerning the study at large: For patients with malignant and with benign thyroid disease, the researchers compared repertoires between peripheral blood samples and tumor or nodule tissue samples.

This clone occurred many times. The specificity of this receptor is unknown. One base away there is no much larger clone; base qualities are not given. The method behind the library was PCR. Sequencing used an Illumina HiSeq 4000. High-throughput sequencing was used to profile the CDR3 region of the TCR beta-chain in every patient. From the authors' description of their analysis: The researchers built a classifier to tell apart papillary thyroid cancer patients with distant metastasis, based on CDR3 differences among clinicopathological groups. The Shannon index was used to measure repertoire diversity, and the Morisita-Horn index was used to measure how similar tumor and blood repertoires were. TCRdb reprocessing: public reads trimmed at Q25 with fastp, clones called with MiXCR, in-frame beta chains kept. These V and J calls rely on TCRdb rather than the paper's analysis. The sample profile shows roughly 93,000 clones; about an eighth of them were found once. Of the sample, around 10% falls within the top ten clones.

The study at large found these results: In both blood and tumor samples, TCR beta diversity was reported to be significantly higher in malignant tumors than in benign nodules.

The germline V gene supplies CDR1 LGHNA and CDR2 YSLEER. At the junction V is shortened by 0 bases and J by 6 bases, with 15 bases in between. Measured from the cysteine to the phenylalanine, the CDR3 is 15 residues long. CDR3 DNA is the only sequence kept; it has 45 bases, read in frame from the first base. No patient had received any treatment before thyroid surgery. Using T-cell receptor beta sequencing, the researchers looked back retrospectively at clinical samples from patients, gathered between about 2012 and 2018. Specimen: blood. The receptor was isolated from a female donor with papillary thyroid cancer or a benign thyroid nodule (not recorded which). Some clones in this sample may be carry-over from other donors' samples. This sequence uses TRBV4-3 and TRBJ2-7, and perhaps TRBD1 as D gene, on 5 matching bases. The DNA sequence is given as TGCGCCAGCAGCCAAGATCATCAGGGTGTCGCCGAGCAGTACTTC. Translated, it gives CASSQDHQGVAEQYF.